The next 19 T cell receptor beta chains were all read from a single sample in a study of T cells in Graves' hyperthyroidism and ophthalmopathy. From RNA transcripts, TCR beta CDR3 regions were amplified. The HTBI set primed first-round TCR CDR3 RT-PCR. TCRdb itself ran the multiplex PCR reads through MiXCR, one entry per CDR3 protein. The table shows some 560,000 distinct CDR3 sequences, with 15% to 19% occurring only once. Material for sequencing was blood. All receptors derive from a woman aged 25 to 39 with Graves' hyperthyroidism.

This chain uses TRBV4-1 with TRBJ2-2; D may be TRBD1 (6 bases). Germline V gene data show CDR1 as MGHRA and CDR2 as YSYEKL. V dropped 4 bases and J dropped 5 bases, with 17 bases sitting between them. The CDR3 is 16 amino acids. The CDR3 DNA reads TGCGCCAGCAGCCGGGGGCTCCCGGGCGGTACCGGGGAGCTGTTTTTT. Translation gives CASSRGLPGGTGELFF.

The chain recombines TRBV6-5 with TRBJ1-1; 9 bases are shared with TRBD1. The V gene's germline CDR1 is MNHEY and CDR2 SVGAGI. Losses at the gene ends were 0 bases for V and 4 bases for J; bases not matched to a gene: 9. The CDR3 is 17 amino acids. The CDR3 sequence is CASSYSRTGDYGTEAFF. The CDR3 nucleotides read TGTGCCAGCAGTTACTCGAGGACAGGGGATTATGGCACTGAAGCTTTCTTT.

Worth noting for this clonotype: Just one base apart from a much larger clone, this may be a read error. V usage is TRBV6-1 and J usage is TRBJ2-5; unclear D gene. V was pared by 6 bases and J by 0 bases, with 8 bases between. The germline V gene has CDR1 MNHNS and CDR2 SASEGT. This CDR3 contains 13 residues. The CDR3: CASRRLDQETQYF. The CDR3 DNA reads as TGTGCCAGCAGAAGACTGGACCAAGAGACCCAGTACTTC.

The sample holds a few counts of this clonotype. The V and J genes are TRBV7-9 and TRBJ1-2; 8 bases align to TRBD1. This CDR3 spans 15 amino acids. J lost 4 bases, V lost 4 bases, and 8 bases had no gene match. Germline V gene sequence: CDR1 SEHNR, CDR2 FQNEAQ (reference sequence). The chain's CDR3 is CASSSDRETRYGYTF. DNA of the CDR3: TGTGCCAGCAGCTCGGACAGGGAAACCCGCTATGGCTACACCTTC.

In its sample, this clonotype was seen a few times. This chain links TRBV9 with TRBJ1-2; TRBD1 agrees at 10 bases. Germline V gene sequence: CDR1 SGDLS, CDR2 YYNGEE. The V segment lost 0 bases and the J segment 0 bases; nucleotides outside the gene matches: 5. This CDR3 has 17 amino acids. The CDR3 DNA reads as TGTGCCAGCAGCGTAGGAGGACAGGGGGTTTCTAACTATGGCTACACCTTC. Residues: CASSVGGQGVSNYGYTF. Combining the CDR3 with reference TRBV9 and TRBJ1-2 gives the whole variable domain DSGVTQTPKHLITATGQRVTLRCSPRSGDLSVYWYQQSLDQGLQFLIQYYNGEERAKGNILERFSAQQFPDLHSELNLSSLELGDSALYFCASSVGGQGVSNYGYTFGSGTRLTVV.

This clonotype showed up just a few times. This chain uses TRBV24-1 with TRBJ2-1; 10 bases fit TRBD2. This CDR3 spans 14 amino acids. The J segment lost 4 bases and the V segment lost 9 bases, leaving 5 bases of the junction unmatched. The germline V gene encodes CDR1 KGHDR and CDR2 SFDVKD. In DNA, the CDR3 is TGTGCCACCGGCACTAGCGGGGTTTACAATGAGCAGTTCTTC. This encodes CATGTSGVYNEQFF.

This clonotype was found many times. V gene TRBV5-1 combines with J gene TRBJ2-1; D is ambiguous. This CDR3 has 15 residues. Per the germline V gene, CDR1 is SGHRS and CDR2 is YFSETQ. Trimming left V 7 bases short and J 0 bases short, with 14 bases between. The DNA of the CDR3 is TGCGCCAGCGGGTACCGCGCGGACTCCTACAATGAGCAGTTCTTC. This codes for CASGYRADSYNEQFF.

The sample holds many counts of this clonotype. This chain uses TRBV3-1 with TRBJ2-7, with TRBD1 identical over 9 bases. Germline-derived CDR1 and CDR2 are LGHDT and YNNKEL (reference sequence). The CDR3 sequence is 16 residues long. Germline trimming cut 0 bases from V and 2 bases from J; bases unmatched to any gene: 5. This CDR3 reads CASSQDSGTGTYEQYF. The CDR3 nucleotides are TGTGCCAGCAGCCAAGATTCCGGGACAGGGACCTACGAGCAGTACTTC.

This clonotype came up many times. This sequence joins TRBV7-2 and TRBJ2-2; D is possibly TRBD2 (6 bases). The CDR3 runs 18 residues. Trimming stripped 5 bases from V and 0 bases from J, with 19 bases between. Germline lookup yields CDR1 SGHTA and CDR2 FQGNSA. This CDR3 is CASSPLRGRTANTGELFF. The CDR3 bases are TGTGCCAGCAGCCCACTACGGGGGAGAACTGCGAACACCGGGGAGCTGTTTTTT.

This clonotype has a handful of counts. The chain combines TRBV6-1 with TRBJ2-1; the D gene is possibly TRBD1 (5 bases). Trimming took 5 bases from V and 0 from J, leaving 14 bases between them. Germline assignment: CDR1 MNHNS and CDR2 SASEGT. The CDR3 is made up of 16 amino acids. The CDR3 loop is CASSPRGRDSYNEQFF. For the CDR3, the DNA is TGTGCCAGCAGTCCCCGAGGCAGGGACTCCTACAATGAGCAGTTCTTC.

This clonotype was seen repeatedly, ten times or more. V and J are TRBV27 and TRBJ2-7; D remains ambiguous. The CDR3 consists of 13 residues. Germline V CDR1 and CDR2: MNHEY, SMNVEV (reference sequence). Trimming took off 8 bases at V and 6 bases at J, with 17 bases between the two ends. The CDR3 region is CASGTARLGEQYF. For the CDR3, the DNA is TGTGCCAGCGGCACAGCCAGGCTTGGCGAGCAGTACTTC.

This clonotype was counted at least ten times. This chain connects TRBV12-3 or TRBV12-4 to TRBJ1-1; D not certain. V shed 3 bases and J shed 5 bases, with 16 bases lying between them. The CDR3 has 15 residues. The DNA of the CDR3 is TGTGCCAGCAGTTTTTTCGGCTCTGGGGAGACTGAAGCTTTCTTT. It codes for CASSFFGSGETEAFF.

The gene calls are TRBV9 and TRBJ1-1, with a weak D call TRBD1 (5 bases). Trimming stripped 3 bases from V and 4 bases from J, with 19 bases between. This CDR3 region has 16 residues. Looked up from germline, CDR1 is SGDLS and CDR2 is YYNGEE. The CDR3 sequence: CASSARHAGLGTEAFF. Written as DNA, the CDR3 is TGTGCCAGCAGCGCCCGACACGCAGGGTTAGGCACTGAAGCTTTCTTT. Drawing the rest from reference TRBV9 and TRBJ1-1, the complete variable domain is DSGVTQTPKHLITATGQRVTLRCSPRSGDLSVYWYQQSLDQGLQFLIQYYNGEERAKGNILERFSAQQFPDLHSELNLSSLELGDSALYFCASSARHAGLGTEAFFGQGTRLTVV.

The chain links TRBV5-1 to TRBJ2-1; 15 nucleotides line up with TRBD2. CDR3 size: 18 residues. The ends lost 0 bases at V and 3 bases at J; junction bases unmatched: 4. The germline CDR1 and CDR2 sequences are SGHRS and YFSETQ. CDR3 in amino acids: CASSLGGTSGRIYNEQFF. The CDR3 nucleotides read TGCGCCAGCAGCTTGGGGGGGACTAGCGGGAGGATCTACAATGAGCAGTTCTTC. The entire variable domain, with the rest obtained from reference TRBV5-1 and TRBJ2-1, is as follows: KAGVTQTPRYLIKTRGQQVTLSCSPISGHRSVSWYQQTPGQGLQFLFEYFSETQRNKGNFPGRFSGRQFSNSRSEMNVSTLELGDSALYLCASSLGGTSGRIYNEQFFGPGTRLTVL.

In this sample, this clonotype turned up many times. The chain couples TRBV7-2 to TRBJ2-7; a possible D gene is TRBD1 (7 bases). Trimming left V 6 bases short and J 6 bases short, with 21 bases between. Germline lookup yields CDR1 SGHTA and CDR2 FQGNSA. This CDR3 has 15 amino acids. The CDR3 spells CASRAGQGDLLEQYF. The CDR3 DNA reads TGTGCCAGCAGGGCGGGGCAGGGGGACCTACTCGAGCAGTACTTC.

This chain joins TRBV7-9 and TRBJ1-6; a weak D match, TRBD1 (5 bases). Germline CDR1 SEHNR, CDR2 FQNEAQ (reference sequence). V gave up 3 bases and J gave up 11 bases, with 20 bases separating them. CDR3 length equals 16 residues. CDR3 residues: CASSFGTPNRGPPLHF. The CDR3 bases are TGTGCCAGCAGCTTCGGGACCCCCAATCGAGGGCCACCCCTCCACTTT.

This clonotype was recorded many times. The gene calls are TRBV11-2 and TRBJ1-1; D gene ambiguous. Germline loops: CDR1 SGHAT, CDR2 FQNNGV. The CDR3 totals 13 residues. Trimming removed 5 bases at V and 1 base at J, with 8 bases between. For the CDR3, the DNA is TGTGCCAGCAGCCTCATCAGGAACACTGAAGCTTTCTTT. Its translation is CASSLIRNTEAFF.

Remarks on this clonotype: One base away lies a much larger clone, so this may be a sequencing read error. The chain links TRBV4-3 to TRBJ2-7, with D tentatively TRBD1 (6 bases). The CDR3 contains 15 residues. Germline V gene data show CDR1 as LGHNA and CDR2 as YSLEER. Trimming pared 5 bases from V and 0 bases from J, leaving 14 bases between. The CDR3 protein is CASSERQGFSYEQYF. In DNA, the CDR3 is TGCGCCAGCAGCGAACGGCAGGGGTTCTCCTACGAGCAGTACTTC.

This clonotype has just a few counts. A clone one base away is much larger, so this may be a read error. The chain recombines TRBV30 with TRBJ2-1; 9 bases line up with TRBD1. The CDR3 is 14 residues long. V lost 0 bases, J lost 9 bases, and 6 bases stayed unmatched. Germline V lookup: CDR1 GTSNPN, CDR2 SVGIG (reference sequence). CDR3 in amino acids: CAWSVGTGGFEQFF. In DNA form, the CDR3 reads TGTGCCTGGAGTGTAGGCACAGGGGGCTTTGAGCAGTTCTTC.